This TCR beta chain emerged from a study of blood T cell repertoires in COVID-19. TCRdb's table, derived via immunoSEQ multiplex PCR, lists solely in-frame clones and lacks some. The sample includes roughly 100,000 clones, approximately 84% of them seen just once. This clone was observed once. The receptor comes from a man between 70 and 80 years old with acute or convalescent COVID-19. The sample was peripheral blood.

CDR3 sequence: CSVNSYGYTF. The CDR3 DNA follows: TGCAGCGTTAATAGCTATGGCTACACCTTC. The V and J genes are TRBV29-1 and TRBJ1-2, with D uncertain. This CDR3 contains 10 residues. Germline CDR1 is SQVTM and CDR2 is ANQGSEA. V was shortened by 5 bases and J by 4 bases, with 5 bases between the two germline ends.